The entry below describes one T cell receptor beta chain. This entry belongs to a study of response to subunit inactivated influenza vaccine. TCRdb called the RT-PCR reads again in MiXCR, with one record for every CDR3 protein. The sample contains about half a million distinct CDR3 sequences, about 10% of which appear only once. The CDR3 sequence is 16 residues long. The germline CDR1 and CDR2 sequences are LGHDT and YNNKEL (reference sequence). V lost 2 bases, J lost 3 bases, and 17 bases lay in between. The receptor comes from a man aged 45-65 years who received an inactivated influenza vaccine. This chain uses TRBV3-1 with TRBJ2-7; maybe TRBD2 (6 bases). The sequencing here drew on PBMCs from blood, taken more than 35 days after vaccination. The CDR3 sequence is CASSQPMEGTNYEQYF. The CDR3 DNA follows: TGTGCCAGCAGCCAACCCATGGAGGGGACCAACTACGAGCAGTACTTC.